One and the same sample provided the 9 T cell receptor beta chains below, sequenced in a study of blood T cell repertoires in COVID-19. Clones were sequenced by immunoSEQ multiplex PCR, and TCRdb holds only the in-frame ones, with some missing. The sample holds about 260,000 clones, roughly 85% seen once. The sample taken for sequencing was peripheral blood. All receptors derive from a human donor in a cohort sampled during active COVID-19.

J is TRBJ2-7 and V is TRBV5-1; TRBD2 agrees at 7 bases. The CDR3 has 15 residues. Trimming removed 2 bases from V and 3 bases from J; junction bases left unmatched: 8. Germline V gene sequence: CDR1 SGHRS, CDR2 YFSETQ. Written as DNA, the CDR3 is TGCGCCAGCAGCTTAGTGGGGGACTACCTCTACGAGCAGTACTTC. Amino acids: CASSLVGDYLYEQYF.

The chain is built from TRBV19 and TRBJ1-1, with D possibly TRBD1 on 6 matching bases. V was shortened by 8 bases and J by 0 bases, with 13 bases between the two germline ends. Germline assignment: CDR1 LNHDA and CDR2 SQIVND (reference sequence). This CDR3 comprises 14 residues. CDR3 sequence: CASSGQPMNTEAFF. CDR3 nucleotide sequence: TGTGCCAGTTCGGGACAACCAATGAACACTGAAGCTTTCTTT.

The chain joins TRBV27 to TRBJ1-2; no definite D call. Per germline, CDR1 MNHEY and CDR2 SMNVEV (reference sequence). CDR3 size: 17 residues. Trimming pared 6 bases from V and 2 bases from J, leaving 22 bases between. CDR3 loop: CASRPGTQTYLNYGYTF. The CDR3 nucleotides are TGTGCCAGCAGGCCAGGTACCCAAACATATCTGAACTATGGCTACACCTTC.

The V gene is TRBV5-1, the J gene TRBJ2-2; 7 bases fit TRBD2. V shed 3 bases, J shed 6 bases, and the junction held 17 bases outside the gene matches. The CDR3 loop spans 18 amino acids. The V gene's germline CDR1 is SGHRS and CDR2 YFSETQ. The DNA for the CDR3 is TGCGCCAGCAGCTACGTAGCCGGACTAGGTGGTACGGCCGGGGAGCTGTTTTTT. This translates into CASSYVAGLGGTAGELFF.

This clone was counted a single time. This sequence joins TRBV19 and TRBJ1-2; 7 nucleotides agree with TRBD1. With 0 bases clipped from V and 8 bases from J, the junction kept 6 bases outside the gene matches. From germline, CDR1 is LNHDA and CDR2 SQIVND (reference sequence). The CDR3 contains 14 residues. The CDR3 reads CASSIDRGTDGYTF. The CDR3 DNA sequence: TGTGCCAGTAGTATAGACAGGGGGACTGACGGCTACACCTTC. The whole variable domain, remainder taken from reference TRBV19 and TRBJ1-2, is DGGITQSPKYLFRKEGQNVTLSCEQNLNHDAMYWYRQDPGQGLRLIYYSQIVNDFQKGDIAEGYSVSREKKESFPLTVTSAQKNPTAFYLCASSIDRGTDGYTFGSGTRLTVV.

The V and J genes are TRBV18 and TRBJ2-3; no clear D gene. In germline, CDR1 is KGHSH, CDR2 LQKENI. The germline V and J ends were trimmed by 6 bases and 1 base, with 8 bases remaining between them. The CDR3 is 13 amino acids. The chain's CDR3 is CASSLVRTDTQYF. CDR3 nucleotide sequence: TGTGCCAGCTCCCTAGTCCGCACAGATACGCAGTATTTT. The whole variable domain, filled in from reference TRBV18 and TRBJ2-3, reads NAGVMQNPRHLVRRRGQEARLRCSPMKGHSHVYWYRQLPEEGLKFMVYLQKENIIDESGMPKERFSAEFPKEGPSILRIQQVVRGDSAAYFCASSLVRTDTQYFGPGTRLTVL.

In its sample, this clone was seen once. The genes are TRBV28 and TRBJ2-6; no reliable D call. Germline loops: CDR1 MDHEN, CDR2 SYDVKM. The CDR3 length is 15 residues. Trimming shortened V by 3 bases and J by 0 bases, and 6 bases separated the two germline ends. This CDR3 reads CASSFQSSGANVLTF. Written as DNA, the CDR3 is TGTGCCAGCAGTTTTCAGTCCTCTGGGGCCAACGTCCTGACTTTC. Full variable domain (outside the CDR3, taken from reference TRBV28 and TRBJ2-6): DVKVTQSSRYLVKRTGEKVFLECVQDMDHENMFWYRQDPGLGLRLIYFSYDVKMKEKGDIPEGYSVSREKKERFSLILESASTNQTSMYLCASSFQSSGANVLTFGAGSRLTVL.

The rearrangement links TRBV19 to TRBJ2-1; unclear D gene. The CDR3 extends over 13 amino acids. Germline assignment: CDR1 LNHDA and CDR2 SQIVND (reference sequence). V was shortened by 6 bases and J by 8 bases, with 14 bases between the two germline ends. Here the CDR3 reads CASSKMTGYEQFF. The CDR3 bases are TGTGCCAGTAGCAAAATGACTGGCTATGAGCAGTTCTTC.

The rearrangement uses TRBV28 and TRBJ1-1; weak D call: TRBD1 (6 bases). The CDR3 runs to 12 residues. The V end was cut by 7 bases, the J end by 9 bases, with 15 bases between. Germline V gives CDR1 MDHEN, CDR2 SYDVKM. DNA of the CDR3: TGTGCCAGCAAATTGGAACAGGGTCAAGCTTTCTTT. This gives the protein CASKLEQGQAFF. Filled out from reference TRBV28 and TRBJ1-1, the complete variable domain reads DVKVTQSSRYLVKRTGEKVFLECVQDMDHENMFWYRQDPGLGLRLIYFSYDVKMKEKGDIPEGYSVSREKKERFSLILESASTNQTSMYLCASKLEQGQAFFGQGTRLTVV.